This T cell receptor (beta chain) was recovered during a study of vaccination effects on CD4 cells after COVID-19. Study at large: Antigen-specific CD4+ T cells were expanded with viral peptide pools in the ViraFEST assay before sequencing. Cultures used 2 million to 2.5 million PBMC per well, approximately 9.7 IU/ml IL-2 and about 10 ug/ml peptides.

Study results and limitations: Healthy vaccinees' vaccine-induced clones included only 1 of 255 cross-reacting with common cold coronaviruses.

Following a roughly eleven-day culture, CD4+ T cells were purified. The vaccine given was either BNT162b2 or mRNA-1273, in two doses. Neither prior SARS-CoV-2 infection nor positive nucleocapsid antibodies were present in the vaccine recipients. Comments on this clone: Antigen unknown.

The repertoire was sequenced with immunoSEQ multiplex PCR; TCRdb's copy has only in-frame clones and lacks some. The sample yields approximately 30,000 clones, around 69% seen once. The origin of this receptor is a human donor who received a COVID-19 vaccine. The material sequenced was CD4+ T cells from PBMCs cultured without peptide, taken after COVID-19 vaccination.

This chain's CDR3 is CASSPTAGGHADTQYF. CDR3 sequence (DNA): TGTGCCAGCAGCCCGACAGCAGGGGGCCATGCAGATACGCAGTATTTT. V gene TRBV4-2 combines with J gene TRBJ2-3, with 8 bases matching TRBD1. V lost 4 bases, J lost 4 bases, and 10 bases stayed unmatched. CDR3 length: 16 amino acids. The V gene's germline CDR1 is LGHNA and CDR2 YNFKEQ.